The 23 T cell receptor beta chains below all came from one sample that was sequenced in a study of blood T cell repertoires in COVID-19. Generated by immunoSEQ multiplex PCR, the TCRdb table keeps only in-frame clones and is missing some. The sample yields about 260,000 clones, approximately 88% seen once. Material: peripheral blood. These TCRs come from a human donor in a cohort sampled during active COVID-19.

On this clone: The sample has other DNA sequences that encode this CDR3 too. The genes are TRBV9 and TRBJ1-1; maybe TRBD1 (6 bases). V was shortened by 0 bases and J by 4 bases, with 10 bases between the two germline ends. This CDR3 spans 14 amino acids. CDR1 and CDR2 (germline): SGDLS, YYNGEE. The CDR3 loop reads CASSVGGLGTEAFF. In DNA form, the CDR3 reads TGTGCCAGCAGCGTAGGGGGGCTGGGCACTGAAGCTTTCTTT.

The rearrangement links TRBV18 to TRBJ2-7, with 10 positions matching TRBD1. V lost 5 bases and J lost 3; bases outside the gene matches: 1. CDR3 length: 13 amino acids. Germline V gene lookup returns CDR1 KGHSH and CDR2 LQKENI. The CDR3 DNA reads TGTGCCAGCTCAGGGACAGGGGACTACGAGCAGTACTTC. It is translated as CASSGTGDYEQYF.

V usage is TRBV6-1 and J usage is TRBJ1-1; no definite D call. Germline V CDR1 and CDR2: MNHNS, SASEGT. This CDR3 is 12 amino acids long. The ends were cut back, 0 bases at V and 13 bases at J, with 12 bases in the middle. The CDR3 loop reads CASSEAQLFGFF. In DNA form, the CDR3 reads TGTGCCAGCAGTGAAGCGCAACTATTTGGTTTCTTT.

J is TRBJ2-5 and V is TRBV27; D gene ambiguous. Germline CDR1 is MNHEY and CDR2 is SMNVEV (reference sequence). With 8 bases removed from V and 0 bases from J, the gap between germline ends came to 10 bases. The CDR3 totals 13 residues. CDR3 in amino acids: CASGLHYQETQYF. For the CDR3, the DNA is TGTGCCAGCGGGCTACATTACCAAGAGACCCAGTACTTC.

This chain uses TRBV6-2 or TRBV6-3 with TRBJ1-5; 7 bases align to TRBD1. V shed 5 bases, J shed 1 base, and the junction held 5 bases outside the gene matches. Germline V gene sequence: CDR1 MNHEY, CDR2 SVGEGT. The CDR3 loop spans 15 amino acids. The CDR3 DNA reads as TGTGCCAGCAGTAGACAGGGACCGAGCAATCAGCCCCAGCATTTT. It codes for CASSRQGPSNQPQHF.

The gene calls are TRBV25-1 and TRBJ1-1, with 8 bases matching TRBD1. V lost 4 bases and J lost 4; bases outside the gene matches: 2. Germline CDR1 is MGHDK and CDR2 is SYGVNS. CDR3 length equals 13 residues. CDR3 sequence: CASSGQGRTEAFF. The CDR3 nucleotides are TGTGCCAGCAGTGGACAGGGGCGCACTGAAGCTTTCTTT.

The V and J genes are TRBV7-2 and TRBJ2-3, with a tentative D call TRBD2 (6 bases). V was clipped by 5 bases and J by 3 bases, with 18 bases between them. The germline CDR1 and CDR2 sequences are SGHTA and FQGNSA. The CDR3 spans 16 residues. The CDR3 sequence is CASSQPMAGPTDTQYF. The CDR3 bases are TGTGCCAGCAGCCAGCCCATGGCGGGGCCGACAGATACGCAGTATTTT.

This clone was counted a few times. The chain employs TRBV2 and TRBJ1-1; a possible D gene is TRBD1 (5 bases). The germline V gene encodes CDR1 SNHLY and CDR2 FYNNEI. Trimming removed 7 bases at V and 0 bases at J, with 9 bases between. The CDR3 sequence is 13 residues long. Here the CDR3 reads CASMWGMNTEAFF. For the CDR3, the DNA is TGTGCCAGCATGTGGGGCATGAACACTGAAGCTTTCTTT. The complete variable domain, with remaining parts taken from reference TRBV2 and TRBJ1-1, reads EPEVTQTPSHQVTQMGQEVILRCVPISNHLYFYWYRQILGQKVEFLVSFYNNEISEKSEIFDDQFSVERPDGSNFTLKIRSTKLEDSAMYFCASMWGMNTEAFFGQGTRLTVV.

The rearrangement links TRBV6-2 or TRBV6-3 to TRBJ2-1; TRBD2 matches at 14 bases. Losses at the gene ends were 4 bases for V and 0 bases for J; bases not matched to a gene: 11. This CDR3 spans 20 amino acids. Germline values: CDR1 MNHEY, CDR2 SVGEGT. The CDR3 region is CASSFPAGTSGGSSYNEQFF. The CDR3 DNA follows: TGTGCCAGCAGTTTCCCCGCCGGGACTAGCGGGGGCAGCTCCTACAATGAGCAGTTCTTC.

The CDR3 DNA follows: TGTGCCAGTAGTATAGTAACAGGGGCGGGGGAGACCCAGTACTTC. Protein sequence: CASSIVTGAGETQYF. The chain couples TRBV19 to TRBJ2-5; D might be TRBD1 (7 bases). V was cut by 1 base and J by 5 bases, with 14 bases left in between. The CDR3 length is 15 residues. Germline-derived CDR1 and CDR2 are LNHDA and SQIVND (reference sequence).

Here the CDR3 reads CASSPRWARVRHGYTF. CDR3 bases: TGTGCCAGCAGCCCAAGGTGGGCCAGGGTCCGTCATGGCTACACCTTC. This chain joins TRBV28 and TRBJ1-2; D possibly corresponds to TRBD1 (5 bases). Germline V gives CDR1 MDHEN, CDR2 SYDVKM. The CDR3 length is 16 residues. Trimming cost V 6 bases and J 6 bases, with 23 bases left between them.

The V call is TRBV10-3, the J call TRBJ1-6; D perhaps matches TRBD1 (5 bases). The CDR3 has 15 residues. V lost 6 bases, J lost 5 bases, and 14 bases lay in between. CDR1 is ENHRY and CDR2 is SYGVKD in the germline V gene. In DNA form, the CDR3 reads TGTGCCATCAGCTTCGGGACGGGGGATAATTCACCCCTCCACTTT. Amino acid sequence: CAISFGTGDNSPLHF.

The chain combines TRBV27 with TRBJ2-1, with 7 nucleotides matching TRBD1. The CDR3 contains 13 residues. V lost 8 bases and J lost 6; bases outside the gene matches: 7. CDR1 is MNHEY and CDR2 is SMNVEV in the germline V gene (reference sequence). The CDR3 is CASDRVGGNEQFF. The CDR3 nucleotides are TGTGCCAGCGACAGGGTAGGGGGCAATGAGCAGTTCTTC.

CDR3 loop: CASSSTVGYTF. In DNA form, the CDR3 reads TGTGCCAGCAGTTCGACAGTTGGCTACACCTTC. The chain employs TRBV12-3 or TRBV12-4 and TRBJ1-2, with D maybe TRBD1 (5 bases). This CDR3 has 11 amino acids. Trimming stripped 4 bases from V and 7 bases from J, with 7 bases between.

A single count supports this clone. This same CDR3 is encoded by further DNA sequences in the sample. The rearrangement links TRBV6-5 to TRBJ1-1; TRBD1 might be the D (6 bases). This CDR3 comprises 14 residues. V was pared by 4 bases and J by 1 base, with 10 bases between. Germline V gives CDR1 MNHEY, CDR2 SVGAGI. The CDR3 DNA follows: TGTGCCAGCAGTTTCTTACAGGGGAACACTGAAGCTTTCTTT. It codes for CASSFLQGNTEAFF.

A few counts support this clone. The chain joins TRBV19 to TRBJ2-7, with 7 bases fitting TRBD2. V dropped 5 bases and J dropped 6; count of bases not matched to a gene: 10. Germline assignment: CDR1 LNHDA and CDR2 SQIVND (reference sequence). There are 14 residues in the CDR3. As DNA, the CDR3 is TGTGCCAGTAGTTCCTTCGGGAGGCCCCTCGAGCAGTACTTC. Its protein is CASSSFGRPLEQYF.

The V gene is TRBV7-2, the J gene TRBJ2-1; 9 bases align to TRBD2. V was pared by 3 bases and J by 4 bases, with 4 bases of the junction left unmatched. CDR1 SGHTA and CDR2 FQGNSA come from the germline V gene. The CDR3 is 15 residues long. DNA of the CDR3: TGTGCCAGCAGCTTGGCGGGAGGGCTTTACAATGAGCAGTTCTTC. Protein: CASSLAGGLYNEQFF.

This chain uses TRBV4-3 with TRBJ1-6; no firm D call. Germline CDR1 LGHNA, CDR2 YSLEER. V was shortened by 0 bases and J by 8 bases, with 11 bases between the two germline ends. The CDR3 is made up of 15 amino acids. The CDR3 sequence is CASSQERTYYSPLHF. As DNA, the CDR3 is TGCGCCAGCAGCCAAGAAAGGACTTATTATTCACCCCTCCACTTT.

This clone is labeled medium-sized (0.01 to 0.1%). The rearrangement joins TRBV3-1 (or the pseudogene TRBV3-2) to TRBJ1-2, with D tentatively TRBD1 (5 bases). Germline V lookup: CDR1 LGHDT, CDR2 YNNKEL (reference sequence). This CDR3 comprises 17 residues. V dropped 0 bases and J dropped 0 bases, with 14 bases sitting between them. CDR3 protein: CASSQEGGAGANYGYTF. CDR3 DNA: TGTGCCAGCAGCCAAGAGGGTGGGGCAGGAGCTAACTATGGCTACACCTTC.

This sequence joins TRBV19 and TRBJ2-2, with 12 bases identical to TRBD2. V trimming: 4 bases; J trimming: 4 bases; junction bases outside the gene matches: 1. The V gene's germline CDR1 is LNHDA and CDR2 SQIVND (reference sequence). The CDR3 runs to 15 residues. The CDR3 sequence: CASSRLAGATGELFF. The CDR3 DNA reads as TGTGCCAGTAGTAGACTAGCGGGAGCCACCGGGGAGCTGTTTTTT. Full variable domain (remainder filled in from reference TRBV19 and TRBJ2-2): DGGITQSPKYLFRKEGQNVTLSCEQNLNHDAMYWYRQDPGQGLRLIYYSQIVNDFQKGDIAEGYSVSREKKESFPLTVTSAQKNPTAFYLCASSRLAGATGELFFGEGSRLTVL.

V gene TRBV6-5 combines with J gene TRBJ2-2; 9 bases are shared with TRBD1. V lost 6 bases to trimming and J lost 4 bases; unmatched junction nucleotides: 6. Germline V gene lookup returns CDR1 MNHEY and CDR2 SVGAGI. There are 15 residues in the CDR3. The CDR3 sequence is CASRTGTGLTGELFF. The CDR3 bases are TGTGCCAGCAGGACCGGGACAGGGCTCACCGGGGAGCTGTTTTTT.

The rearrangement links TRBV5-1 to TRBJ2-5; maybe TRBD2 (6 bases). There are 15 residues in the CDR3. CDR1 SGHRS and CDR2 YFSETQ come from the germline V gene. Trimming stripped 4 bases from V and 4 bases from J, with 17 bases between. The CDR3 DNA sequence: TGCGCCAGCAGCCTGGGACTTACCTTGGGAGAGACCCAGTACTTC. Translated, it gives CASSLGLTLGETQYF.

The V gene is TRBV6-5, the J gene TRBJ1-2; D is ambiguous. The CDR3 runs to 15 residues. The V end was cut by 5 bases, the J end by 7 bases, with 20 bases between. Looked up from germline, CDR1 is MNHEY and CDR2 is SVGAGI. The CDR3 region is CASSRGPSLVGGYTF. The DNA of the CDR3 is TGTGCCAGCAGTCGTGGGCCGTCCTTAGTAGGTGGCTACACCTTC.